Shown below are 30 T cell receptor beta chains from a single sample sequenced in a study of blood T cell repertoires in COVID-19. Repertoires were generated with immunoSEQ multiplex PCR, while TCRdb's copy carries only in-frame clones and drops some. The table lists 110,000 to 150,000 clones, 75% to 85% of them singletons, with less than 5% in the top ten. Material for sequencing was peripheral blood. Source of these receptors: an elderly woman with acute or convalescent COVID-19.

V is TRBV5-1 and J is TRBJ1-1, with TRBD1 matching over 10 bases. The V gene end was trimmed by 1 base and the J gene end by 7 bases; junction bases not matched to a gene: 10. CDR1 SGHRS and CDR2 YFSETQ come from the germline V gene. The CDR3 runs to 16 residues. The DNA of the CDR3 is TGCGCCAGCAGCTTGTCTTGGGGACAGGGGACGATTGAAGCTTTCTTT. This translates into CASSLSWGQGTIEAFF.

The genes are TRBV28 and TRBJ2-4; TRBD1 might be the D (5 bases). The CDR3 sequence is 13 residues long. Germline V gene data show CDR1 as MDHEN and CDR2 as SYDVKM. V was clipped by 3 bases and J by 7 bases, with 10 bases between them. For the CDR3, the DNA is TGTGCCAGCAGTTTGGTAGGGGCCAACATTCAGTACTTC. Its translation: CASSLVGANIQYF.

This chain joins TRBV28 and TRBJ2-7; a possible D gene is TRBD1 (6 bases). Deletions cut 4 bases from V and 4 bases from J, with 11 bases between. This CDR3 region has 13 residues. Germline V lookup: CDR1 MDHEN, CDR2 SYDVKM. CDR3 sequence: CASSSNRAYEQYF. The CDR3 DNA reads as TGTGCCAGCAGTTCGAACAGGGCGTACGAGCAGTACTTC.

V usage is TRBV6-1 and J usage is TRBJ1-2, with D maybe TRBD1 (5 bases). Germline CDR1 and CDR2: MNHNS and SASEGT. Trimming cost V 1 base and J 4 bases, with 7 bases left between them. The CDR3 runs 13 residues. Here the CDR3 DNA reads TGTGCCAGCAGTGAAGGACAGTTCTATGGCTACACCTTC. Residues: CASSEGQFYGYTF.

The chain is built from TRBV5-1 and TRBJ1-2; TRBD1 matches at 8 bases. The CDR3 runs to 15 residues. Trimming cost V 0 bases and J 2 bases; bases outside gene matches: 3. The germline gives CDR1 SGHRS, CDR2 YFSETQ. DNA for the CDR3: TGCGCCAGCAGCTTGGGGGGACAGGTCAACTATGGCTACACCTTC. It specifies CASSLGGQVNYGYTF.

CDR3 loop: CASSQVPPGTSGRGNEQFF. The CDR3 DNA reads TGCGCCAGCAGCCAAGTGCCCCCCGGGACTAGCGGGAGGGGCAATGAGCAGTTCTTC. The chain has TRBV4-1 and TRBJ2-1, with 16 bases identical to TRBD2. The V segment lost 1 base and the J segment 6 bases; nucleotides outside the gene matches: 9. The CDR3 has 19 amino acids. Germline CDR1 and CDR2: MGHRA and YSYEKL.

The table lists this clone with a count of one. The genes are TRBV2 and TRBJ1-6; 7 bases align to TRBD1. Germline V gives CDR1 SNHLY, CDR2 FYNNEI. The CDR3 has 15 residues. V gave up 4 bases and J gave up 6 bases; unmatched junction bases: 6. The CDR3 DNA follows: TGTGCCAGCAGTGTAAGGGACAGCACTAATTCACCCCTCCACTTT. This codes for CASSVRDSTNSPLHF.

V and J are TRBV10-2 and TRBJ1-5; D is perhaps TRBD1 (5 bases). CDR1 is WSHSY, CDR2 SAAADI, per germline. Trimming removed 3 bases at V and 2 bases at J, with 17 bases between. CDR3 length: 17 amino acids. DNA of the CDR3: TGCGCCAGCAGTGAATACAGGACTCGGGGGGGCAATCAGCCCCAGCATTTT. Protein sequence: CASSEYRTRGGNQPQHF.

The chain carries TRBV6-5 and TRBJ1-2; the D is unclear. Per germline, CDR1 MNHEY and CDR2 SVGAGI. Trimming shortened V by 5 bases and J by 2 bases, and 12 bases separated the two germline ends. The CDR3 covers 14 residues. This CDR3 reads CASSLRQANYGYTF. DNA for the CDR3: TGTGCCAGCAGTCTAAGGCAGGCGAACTATGGCTACACCTTC.

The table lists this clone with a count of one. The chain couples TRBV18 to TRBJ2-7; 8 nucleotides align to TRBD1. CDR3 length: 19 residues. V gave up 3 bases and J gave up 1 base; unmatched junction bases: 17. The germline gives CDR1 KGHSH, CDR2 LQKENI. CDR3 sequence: CASSPKPKRGTGWSYEQYF. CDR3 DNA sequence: TGTGCCAGCTCACCCAAGCCTAAACGGGGGACAGGCTGGTCCTACGAGCAGTACTTC.

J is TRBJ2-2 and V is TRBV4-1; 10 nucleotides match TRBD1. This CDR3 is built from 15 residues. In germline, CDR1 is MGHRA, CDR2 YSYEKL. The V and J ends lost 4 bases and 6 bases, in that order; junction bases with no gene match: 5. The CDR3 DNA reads TGCGCCAGCAGCCGCTGGACAGGGGGTCCCGGGGAGCTGTTTTTT. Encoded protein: CASSRWTGGPGELFF.

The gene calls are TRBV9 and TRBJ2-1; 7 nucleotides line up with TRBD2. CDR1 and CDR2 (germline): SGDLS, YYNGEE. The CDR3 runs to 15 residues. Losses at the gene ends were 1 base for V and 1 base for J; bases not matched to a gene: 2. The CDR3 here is CASSVLGGSYNEQFF. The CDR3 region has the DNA TGTGCCAGCAGCGTACTCGGGGGGTCCTACAATGAGCAGTTCTTC.

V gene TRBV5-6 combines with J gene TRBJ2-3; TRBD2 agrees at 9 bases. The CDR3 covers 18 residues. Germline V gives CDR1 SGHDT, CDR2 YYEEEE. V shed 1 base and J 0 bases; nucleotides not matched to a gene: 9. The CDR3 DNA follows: TGTGCCAGCAGCTTGCGGGGCGGGGGGGCCCCTAGCACAGATACGCAGTATTTT. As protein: CASSLRGGGAPSTDTQYF.

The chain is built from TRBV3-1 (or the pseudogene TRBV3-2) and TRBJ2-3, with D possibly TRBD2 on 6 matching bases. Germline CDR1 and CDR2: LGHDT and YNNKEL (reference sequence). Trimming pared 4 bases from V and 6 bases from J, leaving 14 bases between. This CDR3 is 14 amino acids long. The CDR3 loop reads CASSRRLDDDTQYF. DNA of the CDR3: TGTGCCAGCAGCCGACGACTAGACGACGATACGCAGTATTTT.

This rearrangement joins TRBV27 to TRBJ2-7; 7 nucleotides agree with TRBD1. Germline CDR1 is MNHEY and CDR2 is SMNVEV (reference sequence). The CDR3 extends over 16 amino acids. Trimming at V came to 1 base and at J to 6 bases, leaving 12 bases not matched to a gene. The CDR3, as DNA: TGTGCCAGCAGTTTATTCAAGGGGGCGCGGTCGGCCGAGCAGTACTTC. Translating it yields CASSLFKGARSAEQYF.

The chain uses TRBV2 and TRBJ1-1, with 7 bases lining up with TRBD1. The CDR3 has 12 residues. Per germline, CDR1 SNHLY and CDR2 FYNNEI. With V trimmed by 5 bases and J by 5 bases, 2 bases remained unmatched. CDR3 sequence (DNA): TGTGCCAGCAGTTACAGGGGAACTGAAGCTTTCTTT. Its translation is CASSYRGTEAFF.

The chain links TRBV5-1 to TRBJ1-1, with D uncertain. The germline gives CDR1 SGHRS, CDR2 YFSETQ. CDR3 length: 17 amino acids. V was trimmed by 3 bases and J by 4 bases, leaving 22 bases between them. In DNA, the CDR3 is TGCGCCAGCAGCTCCGGGAAGGGCACCCTTATCGTCACTGAAGCTTTCTTT. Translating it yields CASSSGKGTLIVTEAFF.

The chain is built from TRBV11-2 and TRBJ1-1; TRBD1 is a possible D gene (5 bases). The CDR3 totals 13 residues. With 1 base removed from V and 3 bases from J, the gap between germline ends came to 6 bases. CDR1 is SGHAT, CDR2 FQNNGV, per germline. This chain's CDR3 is CASSLGQYTEAFF. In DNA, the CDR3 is TGTGCCAGCAGCTTAGGACAGTACACTGAAGCTTTCTTT.

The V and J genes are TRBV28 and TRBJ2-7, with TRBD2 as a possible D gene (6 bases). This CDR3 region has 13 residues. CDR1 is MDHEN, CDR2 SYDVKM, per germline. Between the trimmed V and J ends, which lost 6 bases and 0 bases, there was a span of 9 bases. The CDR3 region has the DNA TGTGCCAGCAGGGCGGGGAACTCCTACGAGCAGTACTTC. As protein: CASRAGNSYEQYF.

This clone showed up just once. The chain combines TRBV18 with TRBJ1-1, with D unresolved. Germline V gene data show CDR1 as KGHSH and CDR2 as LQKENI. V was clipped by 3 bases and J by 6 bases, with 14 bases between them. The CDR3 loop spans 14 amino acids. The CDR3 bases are TGTGCCAGCTCACCCCGGACGGAGGGTGCTGAAGCTTTCTTT. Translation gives CASSPRTEGAEAFF.

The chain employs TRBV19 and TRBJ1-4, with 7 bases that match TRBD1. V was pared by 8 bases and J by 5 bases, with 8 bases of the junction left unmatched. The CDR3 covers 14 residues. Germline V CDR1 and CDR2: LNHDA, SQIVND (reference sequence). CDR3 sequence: CASRNKGANEKLFF. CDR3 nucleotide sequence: TGTGCCAGTCGAAATAAGGGGGCGAATGAAAAACTGTTTTTT. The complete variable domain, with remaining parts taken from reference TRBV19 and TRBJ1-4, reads DGGITQSPKYLFRKEGQNVTLSCEQNLNHDAMYWYRQDPGQGLRLIYYSQIVNDFQKGDIAEGYSVSREKKESFPLTVTSAQKNPTAFYLCASRNKGANEKLFFGSGTQLSVL.

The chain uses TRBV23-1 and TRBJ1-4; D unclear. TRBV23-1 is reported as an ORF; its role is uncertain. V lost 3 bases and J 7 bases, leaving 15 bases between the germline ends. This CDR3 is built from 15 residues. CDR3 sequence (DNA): TGCGCCAGCAGTCATTGGCAGTCACCTCTTGAAAAACTGTTTTTT. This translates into CASSHWQSPLEKLFF.

The CDR3 loop reads CASSPVGAPVEKLFF. DNA for the CDR3: TGTGCCAGCTCACCCGTGGGGGCACCTGTAGAAAAACTGTTTTTT. This chain connects TRBV18 to TRBJ1-4, with D possibly TRBD1 on 6 matching bases. The CDR3 covers 15 residues. Per the germline V gene, CDR1 is KGHSH and CDR2 is LQKENI. With 3 bases removed from V and 8 bases from J, the gap between germline ends came to 16 bases.

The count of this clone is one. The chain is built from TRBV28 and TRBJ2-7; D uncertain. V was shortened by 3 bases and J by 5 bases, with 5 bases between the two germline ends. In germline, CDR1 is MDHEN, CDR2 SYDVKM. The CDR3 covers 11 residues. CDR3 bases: TGTGCCAGCAGTTTGTCGGACGAGCAGTACTTC. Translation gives CASSLSDEQYF.

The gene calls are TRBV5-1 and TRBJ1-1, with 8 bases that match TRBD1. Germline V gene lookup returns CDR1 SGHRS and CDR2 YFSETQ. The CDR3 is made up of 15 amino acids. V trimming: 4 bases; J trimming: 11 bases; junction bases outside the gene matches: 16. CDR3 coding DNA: TGCGCCAGCAGCCTGACAGGGGTAAATCCCGACGGGGCTTTCTTT. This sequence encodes CASSLTGVNPDGAFF.

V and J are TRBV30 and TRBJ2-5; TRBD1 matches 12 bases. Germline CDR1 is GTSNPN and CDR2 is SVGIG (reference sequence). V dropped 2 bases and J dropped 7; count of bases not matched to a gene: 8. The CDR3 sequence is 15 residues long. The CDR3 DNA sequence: TGTGCCTGGAGTATTGGGACAGGGGGCGGGGGGACCCAGTACTTC. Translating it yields CAWSIGTGGGGTQYF.

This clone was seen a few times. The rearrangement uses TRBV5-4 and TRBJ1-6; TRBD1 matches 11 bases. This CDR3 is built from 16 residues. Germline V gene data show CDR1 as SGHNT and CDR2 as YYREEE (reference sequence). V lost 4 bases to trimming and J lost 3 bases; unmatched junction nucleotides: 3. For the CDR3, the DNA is TGTGCCAGCAGCCCAGGGACAGGGGGCTATAATTCACCCCTCCACTTT. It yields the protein CASSPGTGGYNSPLHF. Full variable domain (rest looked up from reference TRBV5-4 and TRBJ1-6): ETGVTQSPTHLIKTRGQQVTLRCSSQSGHNTVSWYQQALGQGPQFIFQYYREEENGRGNFPPRFSGLQFPNYSSELNVNALELDDSALYLCASSPGTGGYNSPLHFGNGTRLTVT.

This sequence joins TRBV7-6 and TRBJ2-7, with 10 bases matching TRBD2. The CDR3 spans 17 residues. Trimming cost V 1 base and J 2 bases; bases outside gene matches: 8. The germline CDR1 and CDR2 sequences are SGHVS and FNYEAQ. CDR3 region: CASSLGVSGGRPYEQYF. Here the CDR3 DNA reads TGTGCCAGCAGCTTAGGTGTTAGCGGGGGGCGACCCTACGAGCAGTACTTC.

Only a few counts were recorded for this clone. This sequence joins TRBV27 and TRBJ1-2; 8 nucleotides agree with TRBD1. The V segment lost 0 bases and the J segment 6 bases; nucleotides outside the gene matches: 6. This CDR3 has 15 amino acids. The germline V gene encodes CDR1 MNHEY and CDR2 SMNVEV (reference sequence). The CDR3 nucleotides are TGTGCCAGCAGTTTATCGATCCAGGGGGCGGATGGCTACACCTTC. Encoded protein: CASSLSIQGADGYTF.

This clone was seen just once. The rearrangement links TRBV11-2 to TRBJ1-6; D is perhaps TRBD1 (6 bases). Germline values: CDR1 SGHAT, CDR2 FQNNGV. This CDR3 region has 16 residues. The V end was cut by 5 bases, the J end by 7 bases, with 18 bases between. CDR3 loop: CASSPDRTRLNSPLHF. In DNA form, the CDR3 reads TGTGCCAGCAGCCCCGACAGGACCCGCTTAAATTCACCCCTCCACTTT.